This T cell receptor beta chain was identified in a study of T cells after somatic rescue of genetic block. Produced via immunoSEQ multiplex PCR; TCRdb's table is partial and in-frame only. The sample holds about 88,000 clones, about 87% seen once. Per the germline V gene, CDR1 is LNHNV and CDR2 is YYDKDF (reference sequence). There are 12 residues in the CDR3. V gave up 0 bases and J gave up 10 bases, with 10 bases separating them. The sample comprised peripheral blood mononuclear cells (PBMCs). The chain joins TRBV15 to TRBJ2-7; a weak D match, TRBD1 (5 bases). The TCR originated in a woman between 18 and 30 years old. CDR3 protein: CATSRDQGVQYF. For the CDR3, the DNA is TGTGCCACCAGCAGAGATCAAGGGGTCCAGTACTTC.